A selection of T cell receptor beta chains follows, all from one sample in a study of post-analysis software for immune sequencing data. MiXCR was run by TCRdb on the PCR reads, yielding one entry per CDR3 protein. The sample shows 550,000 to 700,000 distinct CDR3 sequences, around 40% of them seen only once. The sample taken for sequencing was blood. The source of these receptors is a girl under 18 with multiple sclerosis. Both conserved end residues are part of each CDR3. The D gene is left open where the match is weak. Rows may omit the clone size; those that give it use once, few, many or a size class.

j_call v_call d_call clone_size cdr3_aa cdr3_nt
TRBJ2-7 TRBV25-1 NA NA CASSDPRREQYF TGTGCCAGCAGTGACCCTAGGAGGGAGCAGTACTTC
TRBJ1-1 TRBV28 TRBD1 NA CASSAGGQGSTEAFF TGTGCCAGCAGTGCTGGGGGACAGGGAAGCACTGAAGCTTTCTTT
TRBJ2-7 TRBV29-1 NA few CSVEVPGEESSYEQYF TGCAGCGTTGAAGTCCCAGGGGAGGAGAGCTCCTACGAGCAGTACTTC
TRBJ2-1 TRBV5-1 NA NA CASSIGSGAYEQFF TGCGCCAGCAGTATAGGTTCCGGGGCCTACGAGCAGTTCTTC
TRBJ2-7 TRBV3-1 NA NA CASSQGVSEQYF TGTGCCAGCAGCCAGGGGGTTAGCGAGCAGTACTTC
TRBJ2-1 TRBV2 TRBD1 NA CASRTGEQFF TGTGCCAGCAGGACAGGGGAGCAGTTCTTC
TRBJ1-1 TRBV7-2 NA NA CASSRLDSNTEAFF TGTGCCAGCAGCCGATTGGACAGCAACACTGAAGCTTTCTTT
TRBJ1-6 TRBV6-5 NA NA CASRGDLLAHSPLHF TGTGCCAGCAGGGGGGACTTACTCGCTCATTCGCCCCTCCACTTT
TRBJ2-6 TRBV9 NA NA CASSLDSFSGANVLTF TGTGCCAGCAGCCTCGACTCGTTCTCTGGGGCCAACGTCCTGACTTTC
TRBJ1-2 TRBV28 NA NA CASSLTGSGPYGYTF TGTGCCAGCAGTCTGACAGGTTCGGGCCCCTATGGCTACACCTTC
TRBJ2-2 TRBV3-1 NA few CASSQGGSGITGELFF TGTGCCAGCAGCCAAGGCGGTAGCGGAATCACCGGGGAGCTGTTTTTT
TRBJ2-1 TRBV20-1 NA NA CSAPPGGGSYNEQFF TGCAGTGCTCCCCCCGGGGGAGGCTCCTACAATGAGCAGTTCTTC
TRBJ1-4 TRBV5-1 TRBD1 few CASSLNTGAGEKLFF TGCGCCAGCAGCCTCAACACAGGGGCCGGTGAAAAACTGTTTTTT
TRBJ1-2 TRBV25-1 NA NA CASSDTSFYGYTF TGTGCCAGCAGTGATACGTCCTTTTATGGCTACACCTTC
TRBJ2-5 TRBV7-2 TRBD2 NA CASSPTSLGETQYF TGTGCCAGCAGCCCGACTAGCCTGGGGGAGACCCAGTACTTC
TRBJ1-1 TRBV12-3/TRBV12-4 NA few CASSFSSLEAFF TGTGCCAGTAGTTTCTCTTCCCTTGAAGCTTTCTTT
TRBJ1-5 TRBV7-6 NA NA CASSLALIGHRRSSNQPQHF TGTGCCAGCAGCTTAGCGCTTATCGGGCACAGGAGATCTAGCAATCAGCCCCAGCATTTT
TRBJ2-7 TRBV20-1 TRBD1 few CSATDRVSYEQYF TGCAGTGCTACTGACAGGGTATCGTACGAGCAGTACTTC
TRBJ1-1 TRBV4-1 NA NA CASSQWLLLNTEAFF TGCGCCAGCAGCCAATGGTTGTTATTAAACACTGAAGCTTTCTTT
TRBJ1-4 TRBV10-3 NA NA CAIRDSAEKLFF TGTGCCATCAGGGATTCCGCCGAAAAACTGTTTTTT
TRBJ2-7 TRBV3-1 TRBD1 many CASSLRQGEKYF TGTGCCAGCAGCCTTCGACAGGGAGAGAAGTACTTC
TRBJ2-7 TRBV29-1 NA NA CNGDNEQYF TGCAACGGGGACAACGAGCAGTACTTC
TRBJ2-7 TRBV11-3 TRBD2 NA CASSLVSGTPYEQYF TGTGCCAGCAGCTTAGTTAGCGGGACCCCCTACGAGCAGTACTTC
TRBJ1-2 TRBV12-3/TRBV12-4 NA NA CASLYTGRPAYGYTF TGTGCCAGCCTTTATACAGGGAGACCGGCCTATGGCTACACCTTC
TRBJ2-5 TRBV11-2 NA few CASSPRQGGYQETQYF TGTGCCAGCAGCCCCCGGCAGGGCGGCTACCAAGAGACCCAGTACTTC
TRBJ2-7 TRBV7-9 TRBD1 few CASSPRTGGPPYEQYF TGTGCCAGCAGCCCAAGGACAGGGGGCCCTCCCTACGAGCAGTACTTC
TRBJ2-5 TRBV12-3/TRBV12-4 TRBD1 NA CASRTGEETQYF TGTGCCAGCAGGACAGGGGAGGAGACCCAGTACTTC
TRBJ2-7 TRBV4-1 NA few CASSQMASMRNEQYF TGCGCCAGCAGCCAGATGGCTAGCATGAGGAATGAGCAGTACTTC
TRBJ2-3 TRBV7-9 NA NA CASSLAAPGDTDTQYF TGTGCCAGCAGCTTAGCGGCTCCAGGGGACACAGATACGCAGTATTTT
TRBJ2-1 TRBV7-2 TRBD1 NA CASRVTRTGNVRHSEQFF TGTGCCAGCCGAGTTACCCGGACAGGGAATGTCCGTCATAGTGAGCAGTTCTTC
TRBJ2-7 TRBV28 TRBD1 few CASRDRTYEQYF TGTGCCAGCCGGGACAGGACCTACGAGCAGTACTTC
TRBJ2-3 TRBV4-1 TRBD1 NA CASSHMGRDRATDTQYF TGCGCCAGCAGCCACATGGGCCGGGACAGGGCGACAGATACGCAGTATTTT
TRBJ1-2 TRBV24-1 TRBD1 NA CATARGDRDGYTF TGTGCCACGGCGAGGGGGGACAGGGATGGCTACACCTTC
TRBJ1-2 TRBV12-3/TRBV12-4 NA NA CASGDRINYGYTF TGTGCCAGCGGGGACCGAATTAACTATGGCTACACCTTC
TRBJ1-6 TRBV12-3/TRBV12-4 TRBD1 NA CASRQGSSPLHF TGTGCCAGCAGACAGGGGAGCTCACCCCTCCACTTT
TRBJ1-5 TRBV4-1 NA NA CASSQDGRNQPQHF TGCGCCAGCAGCCAAGATGGGCGCAATCAGCCCCAGCATTTT
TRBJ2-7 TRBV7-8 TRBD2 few CASSLEGAWLAGGGNEQYF TGTGCCAGCAGCTTAGAGGGGGCGTGGCTAGCGGGAGGAGGCAACGAGCAGTACTTC
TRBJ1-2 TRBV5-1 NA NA CASRSGFYGYTF TGCGCCAGCAGATCCGGATTCTATGGCTACACCTTC
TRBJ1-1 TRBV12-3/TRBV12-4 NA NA CASSLPPLSNTEAFF TGTGCCAGCAGTTTACCTCCCCTGTCGAACACTGAAGCTTTCTTT